This T cell receptor (beta chain) is drawn from a study of regulatory T cells in long-lasting Graves disease. This clonotype was recorded a few times. Time point here: newly diagnosed GD, antithyroid drugs for less than 3 months. Generation of the TCR library employed RNA extracted from PBMCs. Building the TCR beta libraries relied on iRepertoire HTBI primers, and CDR3 regions underwent Arm-PCR. From the multiplex PCR reads, TCRdb called clonotypes with MiXCR, one entry per CDR3 protein. The table shows about 450,000 distinct CDR3 sequences, with roughly 15% occurring only once. This CDR3 has 15 residues. Looked up from germline, CDR1 is MNHEY and CDR2 is SMNVEV (reference sequence). The J segment lost 2 bases and the V segment lost 8 bases, leaving 10 bases of the junction unmatched. The sample also formed part of further work on T cells in Graves' hyperthyroidism and ophthalmopathy.

The source was peripheral blood mononuclear cells (PBMCs), collected at new diagnosis, from a patient treated with antithyroid drugs. The rearrangement uses TRBV27 and TRBJ2-7; TRBD1 matches 9 bases. This clonotype was sampled from a woman aged 25 to 39 with Graves disease. The CDR3 DNA reads TGTGCCAGCGCTGAAACAGGGGGCTTCACCTACGAGCAGTACTTC. This gives the protein CASAETGGFTYEQYF.